These T cell receptor beta chains were read from a single sample in a study of radiotherapy plus CTLA-4 blockade in lung cancer. Profiling relied on immunoSEQ multiplex PCR, and the TCRdb table lists in-frame clones only, not all of them. The table lists about 98,000 clones, about 81% of them singletons. The material sequenced was peripheral blood, taken from a patient treated with radiotherapy plus ipilimumab. The source is a human donor with non-small cell lung cancer who had a partial response to radiotherapy plus ipilimumab. Both conserved end residues are part of each CDR3. The D gene is left open where the match is weak. Size is omitted from some rows. Given values are once, few, many or a class for expanded clones.

d_call	j_call	cdr3_length	clone_size	v_call	cdr3_nt	cdr3_aa
TRBD1	TRBJ2-7	15	medium-sized	TRBV5-4	TGTGCCAGCAGCCGAGGGACAGGGGCTAGTTACGAGCAGTACTTC	CASSRGTGASYEQYF
TRBD2	TRBJ2-1	17	.	TRBV19	TGTGCCAGTAGTATCGTATCTCGGGCTAGCGGGAGCGATGAGCAGTTCTTC	CASSIVSRASGSDEQFF
TRBD1	TRBJ2-3	15	few	TRBV2	TGTGCCAGCTCTACGGGACAGGGAGGCACAGATACGCAGTATTTT	CASSTGQGGTDTQYF
.	TRBJ2-1	16	.	TRBV28	TGTGCCAGCAGTTTACTGGGCGGGGCCTCCTACAATGAGCAGTTCTTC	CASSLLGGASYNEQFF
.	TRBJ1-3	16	.	TRBV6-5	TGTGCCAGCAGTTACTCGAGGGCAGGCTCTGGAAACACCATATATTTT	CASSYSRAGSGNTIYF
.	TRBJ1-2	14	.	TRBV7-3	TGTGCCAGCAGCTTAAACAGGGCAGGGTATGGCTACACCTTC	CASSLNRAGYGYTF
.	TRBJ1-5	15	few	TRBV6-5	TGTGCCAGCAGTTACTCCCGGCGGGGGGATCAGCCCCAGCATTTT	CASSYSRRGDQPQHF
.	TRBJ1-1	15	.	TRBV6-5	.	CASSSSTGLNTEAFF
TRBD1	TRBJ1-4	15	.	TRBV6-1	TGTGCCAGCAGTGAAACAGGGGGGCCATCCCCAAAACTGTTTTTT	CASSETGGPSPKLFF
.	TRBJ1-1	14	.	TRBV18	TGTGCCAGCTCACCCGGGACAACGAACACTGAAGCTTTCTTT	CASSPGTTNTEAFF